The T cell receptor (beta chain) described here comes from a study of cytomegalovirus exposure and HLA in healthy donors. Study-level background: An analysis done earlier identified around 100 million unique TCR beta sequences from about 179 million T cells.

Deletions cut 2 bases from V and 7 bases from J, with 11 bases between. This CDR3 spans 13 amino acids. Germline CDR1 SGHVS, CDR2 FQNEAQ. General study points: Some segments of the V type, notably TRBV6-2 and TRBV6-3, were excluded as indistinguishable.

Both 60 Vbeta primers and 13 Jbeta primers went into the PCR. The table came from immunoSEQ multiplex PCR; TCRdb's copy has only in-frame clones and leaves some out. The sample carries 140,000 or so clones, about 82% recorded once. Each donor was nominally healthy when sampled (though unrecorded immune exposures were likely). For this clone: Antigen: not known.

Input material: PBMCs. This chain uses TRBV7-8 with TRBJ1-1, with D unclear. The receptor was isolated from a male donor in good health and CMV-seronegative. The CDR3 loop reads CASSLNHRLEAFF. The CDR3 DNA is TGTGCCAGCAGCTTAAACCATCGACTTGAAGCTTTCTTT.